The 8 T cell receptor beta chains below were found in one sample sequenced in a study of T-cell memory formation after mild COVID-19. TCRdb ran MiXCR on the 5' RACE reads and lists one entry per CDR3 protein. Here the sample spans 550,000 to 650,000 distinct CDR3 sequences, 15% to 20% being singletons. Sequenced: PBMCs or a T cell subset sorted from them (not recorded which). These receptors all come from an adult woman who had mild COVID-19 (a few samples of this study predate the infection). Cell type and time point are not known.

This clonotype was recorded a few times. V gene TRBV7-9 combines with J gene TRBJ2-1, with 7 bases that match TRBD2. Trimming at V came to 8 bases and at J to 5 bases, leaving 12 bases not matched to a gene. The CDR3 sequence is 15 residues long. The V gene's germline CDR1 is SEHNR and CDR2 FQNEAQ (reference sequence). CDR3 region: CASANWRGGNNEQFF. CDR3 nucleotide sequence: TGTGCCAGCGCCAATTGGCGGGGAGGGAACAATGAGCAGTTCTTC.

This sequence joins TRBV12-3 or TRBV12-4 and TRBJ2-2; TRBD1 might be the D (6 bases). V gave up 6 bases and J gave up 3 bases, with 8 bases separating them. This CDR3 spans 13 amino acids. The CDR3 coding sequence is TGTGCCAGCAGGCAGGGGCACACCGGGGAGCTGTTTTTT. This gives the protein CASRQGHTGELFF.

This clonotype has just a few counts. The CDR3 protein is CATSSPQGNRRFSYEQYF. The CDR3 DNA sequence: TGTGCCACCAGCAGTCCACAGGGGAACAGAAGATTCTCCTACGAGCAGTACTTC. The genes are TRBV15 and TRBJ2-7; 7 nucleotides match TRBD1. V lost 3 bases, J lost 0 bases, and 14 bases stayed unmatched. The germline gives CDR1 LNHNV, CDR2 YYDKDF (reference sequence). The CDR3 spans 18 residues.

With respect to this clonotype: The CDR3 carries no conserved terminal phenylalanine or tryptophan, so it likely arises from a read error. No DNA is shown, since the ends of the CDR3 on it are uncertain; the CDR3 is the one TCRdb lists. The rearrangement links TRBV9 to TRBJ1-4; TRBD1 is the table's D call, not checked against the DNA. The CDR3 sequence runs 11 residues, both termini included. CDR1 and CDR2 (germline): SGDLS, YYNGEE. This CDR3 reads CASSVGRDRGG.

The chain has TRBV7-9 and TRBJ2-3, with a possible D match to TRBD1 (5 bases). V lost 3 bases and J 2 bases, leaving 9 bases between the germline ends. Looked up from germline, CDR1 is SEHNR and CDR2 is FQNEAQ (reference sequence). The CDR3 is made up of 14 amino acids. CDR3 protein: CASSFTGTTDTQYF. CDR3 bases: TGTGCCAGCAGCTTTACAGGAACCACAGATACGCAGTATTTT.

This clonotype was observed a handful of times. The CDR3 region is CASSYHLTGGLGSGNTIYF. The CDR3 bases are TGTGCCAGCAGTTACCACCTGACCGGGGGTCTCGGCTCTGGAAACACCATATATTTT. The chain links TRBV6-5 to TRBJ1-3; maybe TRBD1 (5 bases). Germline-derived CDR1 and CDR2 are MNHEY and SVGAGI. The CDR3 consists of 19 residues. The V end was cut by 2 bases, the J end by 0 bases, with 20 bases between.

This clonotype has a handful of counts. The rearrangement joins TRBV4-1 to TRBJ1-6; D may be TRBD1 (5 bases). The CDR3 runs to 16 residues. Germline V gene sequence: CDR1 MGHRA, CDR2 YSYEKL. Trimming pared 0 bases from V and 7 bases from J, leaving 13 bases between. The CDR3 reads CASSQDTGLMNSPLHF. The DNA of the CDR3 is TGCGCCAGCAGCCAAGATACAGGACTGATGAATTCACCCCTCCACTTT.

In its sample, this clonotype was seen a few times. CDR3 residues: CASSPGLAGFNEQFF. Here the CDR3 DNA reads TGTGCCAGCAGTCCCGGACTAGCGGGGTTCAATGAGCAGTTCTTC. V is TRBV5-4 and J is TRBJ2-1, with 12 positions matching TRBD2. The V gene end was trimmed by 5 bases and the J gene end by 6 bases; junction bases not matched to a gene: 6. The CDR3 covers 15 residues. Germline lookup yields CDR1 SGHNT and CDR2 YYREEE (reference sequence).